These T cell receptor beta chains were read from a single sample in a study of liver allograft versus peripheral blood T cells. MiXCR was run by TCRdb on the reads, yielding one entry per CDR3 protein. The sample shows a few thousand distinct CDR3 sequences, approximately 15% of them seen only once. All receptors come from a human patient who had a liver transplant. Some T cells may arise from the graft donor. Each CDR3 is given with its conserved first and last residue. The D gene is left open where the match is weak. Expanded clones get a size class; other rows say once, few or many, or leave the size out.

CDR3	DNA	D	length	size	V	J
CASSSYLAGDAYEQYF	TGTGCCAGCAGTTCCTATTTAGCGGGAGACGCCTACGAGCAGTACTTC	TRBD2	16	medium-sized	TRBV6-5	TRBJ2-7
CSARRQGQGWYEKLFF	TGCAGTGCTAGGCGGCAAGGGCAGGGGTGGTATGAAAAACTGTTTTTT	NA	16	NA	TRBV20-1	TRBJ1-4
CASSLGREGSRAQHF	TGTGCCAGCAGTTTGGGGAGAGAGGGATCTAGAGCCCAGCATTTT	NA	15	NA	TRBV28	TRBJ1-5
CSADAGTRYEQYF	TGCAGTGCCGATGCCGGGACTAGATACGAGCAGTACTTC	TRBD2	13	medium-sized	TRBV20-1	TRBJ2-7
CASSLRGGRVRDTEAFF	TGTGCCAGCAGTTTACGGGGGGGCAGGGTGAGGGACACTGAAGCTTTCTTT	NA	17	few	TRBV28	TRBJ1-1
CSGQGANYGYTF	TGCAGCGGACAGGGGGCTAACTATGGCTACACCTTC	TRBD1	12	large	TRBV29-1	TRBJ1-2
CSVEGGSSSYNEQFF	TGCAGCGTTGAAGGCGGCAGTAGCTCCTACAATGAGCAGTTCTTC	NA	15	medium-sized	TRBV29-1	TRBJ2-1
CASSYQPGALEQYF	TGTGCCAGTAGTTATCAGCCGGGAGCGCTCGAGCAGTACTTC	NA	14	medium-sized	TRBV19	TRBJ2-7
CASSYSIAGEQYF	TGTGCCAGCAGTTACTCGATAGCGGGCGAGCAGTACTTC	TRBD2	13	medium-sized	TRBV6-2/TRBV6-3	TRBJ2-7
CASSPSGAGTGELFF	TGTGCCAGCTCACCGTCAGGGGCCGGCACCGGGGAGCTGTTTTTT	NA	15	medium-sized	TRBV18	TRBJ2-2
CASSEAQTPAYEQYF	TGTGCCAGCAGTGAAGCCCAAACCCCCGCCTACGAGCAGTACTTC	NA	15	NA	TRBV2	TRBJ2-7
CASRPGVETEAFF	TGTGCCAGCAGGCCAGGGGTAGAGACTGAAGCTTTCTTT	NA	13	medium-sized	TRBV28	TRBJ1-1
CASSLNGPQHF	TGTGCCAGCAGTTTGAATGGACCCCAGCATTTT	NA	11	NA	TRBV12-3/TRBV12-4	TRBJ1-5
CASSLLRLVFNEQYF	TGTGCCAGCAGCTTGTTGAGACTAGTATTCAACGAGCAGTACTTC	NA	15	NA	TRBV5-6	TRBJ2-7
CASRLLDKGTEAFF	TGTGCCAGCAGATTGCTGGACAAGGGCACTGAAGCTTTCTTT	NA	14	medium-sized	TRBV27	TRBJ1-1
CASSPYSWGTGMNTEAFF	TGTGCCAGCTCACCATACTCCTGGGGGACAGGGATGAACACTGAAGCTTTCTTT	TRBD1	18	medium-sized	TRBV18	TRBJ1-1
CASSLFSSGDQPQHF	TGTGCCAGCAGCTTGTTCTCCAGTGGGGATCAGCCCCAGCATTTT	NA	15	medium-sized	TRBV5-6	TRBJ1-5
CASSPFLVGGAGEQYF	TGTGCCAGCAGCCCATTTTTAGTCGGGGGGGCCGGGGAGCAGTACTTC	TRBD2	16	few	TRBV5-5	TRBJ2-7
CASSWRQGNEQFF	TGTGCCAGCAGCTGGAGACAGGGAAATGAGCAGTTCTTC	TRBD1	13	many	TRBV7-2	TRBJ2-1
CASSYASGLAGPYEQYF	TGTGCCAGCAGTTACGCTTCGGGACTAGCGGGACCCTACGAGCAGTACTTC	TRBD2	17	once	TRBV6-5	TRBJ2-7
CASSLAGTANQPQHF	TGTGCCAGCAGCTTAGCCGGGACAGCAAATCAGCCCCAGCATTTT	TRBD1	15	medium-sized	TRBV7-2	TRBJ1-5
CASPPGQASRNTEAFF	TGTGCCAGCCCCCCGGGGCAGGCTAGTAGGAACACTGAAGCTTTCTTT	NA	16	medium-sized	TRBV28	TRBJ1-1
CASSPGQAGPGTEAFF	TGTGCCAGCTCACCTGGACAGGCAGGGCCCGGCACTGAAGCTTTCTTT	TRBD1	16	medium-sized	TRBV18	TRBJ1-1
CASSYSQGANYGYTF	TGTGCCAGCAGTTACTCGCAGGGGGCTAACTATGGCTACACCTTC	TRBD1	15	medium-sized	TRBV6-5	TRBJ1-2
CASRLDTGGYQPQHF	TGTGCCAGCAGGCTCGACACAGGGGGGTATCAGCCCCAGCATTTT	TRBD1	15	NA	TRBV28	TRBJ1-5
CASRLGSGGNQPQHF	TGTGCCAGCAGACTAGGGAGTGGCGGCAATCAGCCCCAGCATTTT	NA	15	medium-sized	TRBV7-2	TRBJ1-5
CASRTWWTRNTGELFF	TGTGCCAGCAGGACGTGGTGGACAAGGAACACCGGGGAGCTGTTTTTT	NA	16	NA	TRBV6-2/TRBV6-3	TRBJ2-2
CASSLDRQETQYF	TGCGCCAGCAGCTTGGACAGACAAGAGACCCAGTACTTC	NA	13	NA	TRBV5-1	TRBJ2-5
CASSPPPPGEKLFF	TGTGCCAGCTCACCTCCCCCCCCTGGGGAAAAACTGTTTTTT	NA	14	large	TRBV18	TRBJ1-4
CAWSANLDTEAFF	TGTGCCTGGAGTGCTAACTTGGACACTGAAGCTTTCTTT	NA	13	medium-sized	TRBV30	TRBJ1-1
CSVVIGEAQPQHF	TGCAGCGTTGTCATTGGGGAAGCTCAGCCCCAGCATTTT	NA	13	medium-sized	TRBV29-1	TRBJ1-5
CAIKGQSNEKLFF	TGTGCCATCAAGGGACAGTCAAATGAAAAACTGTTTTTT	TRBD1	13	medium-sized	TRBV6-1	TRBJ1-4
CASSLGDQPQHF	TGTGCCAGCAGCTTAGGGGATCAGCCCCAGCATTTT	NA	12	many	TRBV5-6	TRBJ1-5
CASSVRTDSNQPQHF	TGTGCCAGTAGTGTCCGGACAGATAGCAATCAGCCCCAGCATTTT	NA	15	medium-sized	TRBV19	TRBJ1-5
CSARMELGGGTNEKLFF	TGCAGTGCTAGAATGGAGTTAGGAGGAGGAACTAATGAAAAACTGTTTTTT	NA	17	NA	TRBV20-1	TRBJ1-4